The 19 T cell receptor beta chains reported below all come from one sample, sequenced in a study of blood T cell repertoires in COVID-19. Profiling relied on immunoSEQ multiplex PCR, and the TCRdb table lists in-frame clones only, not all of them. The data show 65,000 to 80,000 clones, over 75% seen once. The sequenced material came from peripheral blood. The receptors were gathered from a man aged 50-60 years with acute or convalescent COVID-19.

The chain is built from TRBV9 and TRBJ1-1; a possible D gene is TRBD1 (5 bases). V was pared by 4 bases and J by 6 bases, with 13 bases between. This CDR3 spans 13 amino acids. Germline V gives CDR1 SGDLS, CDR2 YYNGEE. CDR3 protein: CASSSSGRAEAFF. The CDR3 nucleotides are TGTGCCAGCAGCTCATCAGGGAGGGCTGAAGCTTTCTTT.

This chain's CDR3 is CASRPGGTNTGELFF. The CDR3 bases are TGTGCCAGCAGGCCAGGGGGAACGAACACCGGGGAGCTGTTTTTT. The chain is built from TRBV27 and TRBJ2-2, with 7 bases identical to TRBD1. The germline CDR1 and CDR2 sequences are MNHEY and SMNVEV (reference sequence). CDR3 length: 15 residues. J was trimmed by 0 bases and V by 6 bases; bases with no gene match: 4.

This clone appeared once. The V call is TRBV5-6, the J call TRBJ1-2; possible D gene TRBD1, 5 bases. V dropped 3 bases and J dropped 9 bases, with 12 bases sitting between them. In germline, CDR1 is SGHDT, CDR2 YYEEEE. There are 12 residues in the CDR3. The CDR3 protein is CASSSGTLSYTF. CDR3 nucleotides: TGTGCCAGCAGCTCCGGGACTCTAAGCTACACCTTC. Complete variable domain (other parts from reference TRBV5-6 and TRBJ1-2): DAGVTQSPTHLIKTRGQQVTLRCSPKSGHDTVSWYQQALGQGPQFIFQYYEEEERQRGNFPDRFSGHQFPNYSSELNVNALLLGDSALYLCASSSGTLSYTFGSGTRLTVV.

The V gene is TRBV9, the J gene TRBJ1-1; 9 nucleotides line up with TRBD1. The CDR3 has 13 amino acids. The junction had 1 base not matched to a gene; V was cut back by 4 bases and J by 3 bases. Germline-derived CDR1 and CDR2 are SGDLS and YYNGEE. CDR3 residues: CASSRDRDTEAFF. In DNA, the CDR3 is TGTGCCAGCAGCCGGGACAGGGACACTGAAGCTTTCTTT. Looking up the rest from reference TRBV9 and TRBJ1-1 gives the full variable domain: DSGVTQTPKHLITATGQRVTLRCSPRSGDLSVYWYQQSLDQGLQFLIQYYNGEERAKGNILERFSAQQFPDLHSELNLSSLELGDSALYFCASSRDRDTEAFFGQGTRLTVV.

This rearrangement joins TRBV5-1 to TRBJ2-7; D is possibly TRBD2 (5 bases). The CDR3 is made up of 16 amino acids. Germline values: CDR1 SGHRS, CDR2 YFSETQ. V was cut by 4 bases and J by 3 bases, with 20 bases left in between. In DNA, the CDR3 is TGCGCCAGCAGCCCGGGATACGGGCCCCTGAACTACGAGCAGTACTTC. Translated: CASSPGYGPLNYEQYF. Combining the CDR3 with reference TRBV5-1 and TRBJ2-7 gives the whole variable domain KAGVTQTPRYLIKTRGQQVTLSCSPISGHRSVSWYQQTPGQGLQFLFEYFSETQRNKGNFPGRFSGRQFSNSRSEMNVSTLELGDSALYLCASSPGYGPLNYEQYFGPGTRLTVT.

The chain joins TRBV7-9 to TRBJ1-1; no clear D. The germline V gene has CDR1 SEHNR and CDR2 FQNEAQ (reference sequence). Trimming cost V 1 base and J 0 bases, with 12 bases left between them. The CDR3 runs to 16 residues. The CDR3 DNA follows: TGTGCCAGCAGCTTAGGCCGGACTGCAATGAACACTGAAGCTTTCTTT. Its translation is CASSLGRTAMNTEAFF.

The V and J genes are TRBV28 and TRBJ1-1; no clear D. The CDR3 sequence is 11 residues long. The germline V and J ends were trimmed by 2 bases and 7 bases, with 5 bases remaining between them. In germline, CDR1 is MDHEN, CDR2 SYDVKM. The CDR3 loop is CASSLRGEAFF. In DNA form, the CDR3 reads TGTGCCAGCAGTTTACGGGGTGAAGCTTTCTTT.

The chain joins TRBV7-7 to TRBJ2-2; 8 positions match TRBD1. CDR1 SSHAT and CDR2 FNYEAQ come from the germline V gene (reference sequence). The trim removed 5 bases at V and 0 bases at J, leaving 5 bases unmatched. This CDR3 spans 16 amino acids. The CDR3 DNA is TGTGCCAGCAGCACAACAGGGGGTGCGAACACCGGGGAGCTGTTTTTT. As protein: CASSTTGGANTGELFF.

In its sample, this clone was seen a few times. This chain joins TRBV5-6 and TRBJ1-1; 8 bases agree with TRBD1. CDR3 size: 15 residues. Unmatched junction bases numbered 6, after V lost 1 base and J lost 4 bases. CDR1 SGHDT and CDR2 YYEEEE come from the germline V gene. This chain's CDR3 is CASSLLDRAGTEAFF. The CDR3 nucleotides read TGTGCCAGCAGCTTGTTGGACAGGGCGGGCACTGAAGCTTTCTTT.

CDR3 sequence reads: CASSTSSPRGAHSPLHF. In DNA form, the CDR3 reads TGTGCCAGTAGTACCTCGTCGCCCAGGGGGGCCCATTCACCCCTCCACTTT. The rearrangement links TRBV19 to TRBJ1-6; 7 nucleotides match TRBD1. There are 17 residues in the CDR3. CDR1 and CDR2 (germline): LNHDA, SQIVND (reference sequence). The J segment lost 8 bases and the V segment lost 4 bases, leaving 14 bases of the junction unmatched.

Here the CDR3 reads CASSSSWAGPQPQHF. The CDR3 DNA follows: TGTGCCAGTAGTTCTAGTTGGGCGGGGCCTCAGCCCCAGCATTTT. The genes are TRBV19 and TRBJ1-5, with D maybe TRBD1 (5 bases). V lost 5 bases to trimming and J lost 6 bases, with 17 bases between them. There are 15 residues in the CDR3. Germline V gene data show CDR1 as LNHDA and CDR2 as SQIVND (reference sequence). Drawing the rest from reference TRBV19 and TRBJ1-5, the complete variable domain is DGGITQSPKYLFRKEGQNVTLSCEQNLNHDAMYWYRQDPGQGLRLIYYSQIVNDFQKGDIAEGYSVSREKKESFPLTVTSAQKNPTAFYLCASSSSWAGPQPQHFGDGTRLSIL.

This rearrangement joins TRBV9 to TRBJ1-3; no firm D call. Looked up from germline, CDR1 is SGDLS and CDR2 is YYNGEE. V was trimmed by 0 bases and J by 6 bases, leaving 10 bases between them. This CDR3 has 14 residues. The CDR3 DNA is TGTGCCAGCAGCGTAGCCGACAATACAAACACCATATATTTT. It yields the protein CASSVADNTNTIYF.

V is TRBV7-2 and J is TRBJ2-7, with 7 bases identical to TRBD2. V lost 2 bases to trimming and J lost 7 bases; unmatched junction nucleotides: 20. This CDR3 is 18 amino acids long. Germline lookup yields CDR1 SGHTA and CDR2 FQGNSA. The CDR3 coding sequence is TGTGCCAGCAGCTTAACGGTGGGAGGGGACGGAGTAATATTGGAGCAGTACTTC. Its protein is CASSLTVGGDGVILEQYF.

This clone was recorded only once. The chain has TRBV3-1 (or the pseudogene TRBV3-2) and TRBJ2-2, with 14 bases fitting TRBD2. Germline assignment: CDR1 LGHDT and CDR2 YNNKEL (reference sequence). The V and J ends lost 0 bases and 4 bases, in that order; junction bases with no gene match: 10. The CDR3 is 20 residues long. Here the CDR3 DNA reads TGTGCCAGCAGCCAAGAACGAGGACTAGCGGGGGGACCGAGCACCGGGGAGCTGTTTTTT. Protein: CASSQERGLAGGPSTGELFF.

This chain uses TRBV27 with TRBJ2-5; D might be TRBD1 (5 bases). Germline lookup yields CDR1 MNHEY and CDR2 SMNVEV (reference sequence). There are 15 residues in the CDR3. V dropped 5 bases and J dropped 1 base, with 14 bases sitting between them. The CDR3 DNA follows: TGTGCCAGCAGTCAGATACAGGCCCCCCAAGAGACCCAGTACTTC. Encoded protein: CASSQIQAPQETQYF.

V and J are TRBV7-9 and TRBJ2-3; 7 positions agree with TRBD1. Unmatched junction bases numbered 8, after V lost 3 bases and J lost 2 bases. Germline CDR1 SEHNR, CDR2 FQNEAQ (reference sequence). CDR3 length equals 16 residues. This chain's CDR3 is CASSLARDRLTDTQYF. The DNA for the CDR3 is TGTGCCAGCAGCTTGGCTAGGGACAGACTCACAGATACGCAGTATTTT. The full variable domain, in which reference TRBV7-9 and TRBJ2-3 provide the parts outside the CDR3, is DTGVSQNPRHKITKRGQNVTFRCDPISEHNRLYWYRQTLGQGPEFLTYFQNEAQLEKSRLLSDRFSAERPKGSFSTLEIQRTEQGDSAMYLCASSLARDRLTDTQYFGPGTRLTVL.

The V and J genes are TRBV19 and TRBJ2-1; TRBD2 agrees at 8 bases. The junction had 8 bases not matched to a gene; V was cut back by 7 bases and J by 12 bases. CDR1 and CDR2 (germline): LNHDA, SQIVND (reference sequence). CDR3 length: 12 amino acids. CDR3 residues: CASNGLAGPQFF. The CDR3, as DNA: TGTGCCAGTAATGGGCTAGCGGGCCCGCAGTTCTTC.

The chain has TRBV6-6 and TRBJ1-3; TRBD1 matches 9 bases. Unmatched junction bases numbered 9, after V lost 6 bases and J lost 3 bases. The CDR3 runs to 16 residues. CDR1 and CDR2 from the germline V gene are MNHNY and SVGAGI (reference sequence). The CDR3 nucleotides read TGTGCCAGCAGCTTACAGGGGGCGTCGGTTGGAAACACCATATATTTT. Translation: CASSLQGASVGNTIYF.

The chain recombines TRBV3-1 (or the pseudogene TRBV3-2) with TRBJ1-6; a possible D gene is TRBD1 (5 bases). V lost 4 bases, J lost 8 bases, and 12 bases lay in between. The CDR3 loop spans 14 amino acids. Germline CDR1 reads LGHDT; CDR2 reads YNNKEL (reference sequence). This CDR3 reads CASSRQSGDSPLHF. The DNA of the CDR3 is TGTGCCAGCAGCCGACAGAGCGGGGATTCACCCCTCCACTTT.